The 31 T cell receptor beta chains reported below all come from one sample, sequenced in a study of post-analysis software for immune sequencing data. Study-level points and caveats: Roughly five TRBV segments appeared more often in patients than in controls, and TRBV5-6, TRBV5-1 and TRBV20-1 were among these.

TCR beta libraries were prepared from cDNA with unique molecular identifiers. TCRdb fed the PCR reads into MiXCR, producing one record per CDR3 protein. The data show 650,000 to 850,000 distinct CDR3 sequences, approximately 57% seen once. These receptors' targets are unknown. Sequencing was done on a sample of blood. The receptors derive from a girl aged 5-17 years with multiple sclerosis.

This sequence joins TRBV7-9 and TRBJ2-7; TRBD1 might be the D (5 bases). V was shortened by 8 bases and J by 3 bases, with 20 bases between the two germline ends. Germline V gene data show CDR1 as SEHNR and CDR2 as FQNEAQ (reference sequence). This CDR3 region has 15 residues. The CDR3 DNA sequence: TGTGCCAGCCGCTCGGATAGGGGTTTTCGCTACGAGCAGTACTTC. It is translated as CASRSDRGFRYEQYF.

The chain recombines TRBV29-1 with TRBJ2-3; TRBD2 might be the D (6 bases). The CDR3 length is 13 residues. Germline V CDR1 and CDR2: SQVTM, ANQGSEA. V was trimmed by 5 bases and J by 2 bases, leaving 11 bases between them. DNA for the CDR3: TGCAGCGTTACGGGGGTAATCACAGATACGCAGTATTTT. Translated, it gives CSVTGVITDTQYF.

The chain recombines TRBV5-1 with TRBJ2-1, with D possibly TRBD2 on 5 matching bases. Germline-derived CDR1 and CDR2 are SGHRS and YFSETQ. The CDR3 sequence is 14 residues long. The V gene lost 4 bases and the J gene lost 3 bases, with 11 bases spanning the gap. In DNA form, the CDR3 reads TGCGCCAGCAGCCAAGAGGGCCTCTACAATGAGCAGTTCTTC. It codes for CASSQEGLYNEQFF.

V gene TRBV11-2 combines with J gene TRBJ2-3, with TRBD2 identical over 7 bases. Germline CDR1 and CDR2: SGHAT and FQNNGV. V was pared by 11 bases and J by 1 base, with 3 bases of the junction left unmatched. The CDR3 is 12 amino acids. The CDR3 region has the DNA TGTGCCGCGGGAGTCCGCACAGATACGCAGTATTTT. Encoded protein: CAAGVRTDTQYF.

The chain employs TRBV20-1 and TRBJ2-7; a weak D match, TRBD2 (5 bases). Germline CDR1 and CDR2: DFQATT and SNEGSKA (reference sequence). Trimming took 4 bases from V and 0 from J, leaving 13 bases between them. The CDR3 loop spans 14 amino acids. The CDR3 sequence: CSAIPGFSSYEQYF. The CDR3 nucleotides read TGCAGTGCTATTCCGGGGTTTAGCTCCTACGAGCAGTACTTC.

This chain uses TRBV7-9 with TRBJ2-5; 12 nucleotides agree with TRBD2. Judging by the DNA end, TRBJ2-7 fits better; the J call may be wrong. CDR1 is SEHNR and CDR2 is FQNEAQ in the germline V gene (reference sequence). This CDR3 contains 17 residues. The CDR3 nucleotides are TGTGCCAGCAGCTTAGGGGCCCTAGCGGGAGGGCCCCACGAGCAGTACTTC. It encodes CASSLGALAGGPHEQYF.

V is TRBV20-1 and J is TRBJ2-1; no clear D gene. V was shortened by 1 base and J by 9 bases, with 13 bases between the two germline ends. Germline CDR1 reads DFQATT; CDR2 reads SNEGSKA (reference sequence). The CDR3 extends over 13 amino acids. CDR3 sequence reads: CSARVRARPEQFF. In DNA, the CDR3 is TGCAGTGCTAGAGTCCGTGCTCGTCCTGAGCAGTTCTTC.

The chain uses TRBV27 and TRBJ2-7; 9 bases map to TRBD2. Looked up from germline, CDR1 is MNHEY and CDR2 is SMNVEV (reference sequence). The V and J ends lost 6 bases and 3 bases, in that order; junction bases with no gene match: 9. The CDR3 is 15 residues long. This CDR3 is CASRAMSSGDYEQYF. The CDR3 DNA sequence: TGTGCCAGCAGGGCCATGTCTAGCGGGGACTACGAGCAGTACTTC.

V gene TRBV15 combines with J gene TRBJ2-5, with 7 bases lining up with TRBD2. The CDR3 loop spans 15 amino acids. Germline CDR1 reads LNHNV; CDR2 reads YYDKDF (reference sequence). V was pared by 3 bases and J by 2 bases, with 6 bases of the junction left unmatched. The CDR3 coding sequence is TGTGCCACCAGCAGCCTCACTAGCGCACAAGAGACCCAGTACTTC. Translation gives CATSSLTSAQETQYF. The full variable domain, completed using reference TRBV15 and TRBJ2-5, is DAMVIQNPRYQVTQFGKPVTLSCSQTLNHNVMYWYQQKSSQAPKLLFHYYDKDFNNEADTPDNFQSRRPNTSFCFLDIRSPGLGDTAMYLCATSSLTSAQETQYFGPGTRLLVL.

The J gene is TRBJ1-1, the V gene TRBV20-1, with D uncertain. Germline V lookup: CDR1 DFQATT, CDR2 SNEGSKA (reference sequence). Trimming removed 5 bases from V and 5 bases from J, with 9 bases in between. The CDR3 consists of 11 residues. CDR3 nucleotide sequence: TGCAGTGCTCTTACACCGACTGAAGCTTTCTTT. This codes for CSALTPTEAFF.

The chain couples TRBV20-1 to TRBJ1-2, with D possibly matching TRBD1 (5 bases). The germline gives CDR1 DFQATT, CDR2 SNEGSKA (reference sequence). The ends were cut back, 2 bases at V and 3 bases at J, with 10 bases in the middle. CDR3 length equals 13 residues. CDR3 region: CSARKGADYGYTF. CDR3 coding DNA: TGCAGTGCTAGAAAAGGGGCGGACTATGGCTACACCTTC.

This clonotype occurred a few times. The CDR3 nucleotides read TGTGCCACCAGCAGAGAGCGGGGATACTCTGGGGCCAACGTCCTGACTTTC. It encodes CATSRERGYSGANVLTF. The J gene is TRBJ2-6, the V gene TRBV15; possibly TRBD2 for D (6 bases). From germline, CDR1 is LNHNV and CDR2 YYDKDF (reference sequence). The CDR3 runs to 17 residues. Between the trimmed V and J ends, which lost 0 bases and 0 bases, there was a span of 9 bases.

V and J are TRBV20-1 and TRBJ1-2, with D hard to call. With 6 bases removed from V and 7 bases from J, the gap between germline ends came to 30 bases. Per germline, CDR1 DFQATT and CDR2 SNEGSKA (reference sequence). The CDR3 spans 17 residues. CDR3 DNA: TGCAGTGCCACTGCCCCGAGGCAGCCTACTAGCGGCGGTGGCTACACCTTC. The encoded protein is CSATAPRQPTSGGGYTF.

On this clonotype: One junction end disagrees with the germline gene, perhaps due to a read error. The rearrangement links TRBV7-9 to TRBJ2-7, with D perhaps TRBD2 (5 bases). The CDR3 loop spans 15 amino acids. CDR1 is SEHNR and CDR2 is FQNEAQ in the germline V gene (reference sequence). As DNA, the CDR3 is TGTGCCAGCAGACCGCAGGTTACTAGGAGTGAGACCCAGCACTTC. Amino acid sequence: CASRPQVTRSETQHF. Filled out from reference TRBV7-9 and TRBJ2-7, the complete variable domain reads DTGVSQNPRHKITKRGQNVTFRCDPISEHNRLYWYRQTLGQGPEFLTYFQNEAQLEKSRLLSDRFSAERPKGSFSTLEIQRTEQGDSAMYLCASRPQVTRSETQHFGPGTRLTVT.

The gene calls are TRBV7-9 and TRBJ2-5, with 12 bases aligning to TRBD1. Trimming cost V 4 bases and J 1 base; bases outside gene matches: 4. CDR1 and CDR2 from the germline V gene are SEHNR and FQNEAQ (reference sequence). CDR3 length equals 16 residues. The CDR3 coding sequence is TGTGCCAGCAGCTCGTGGGACAGGGGGCCCCAAGAGACCCAGTACTTC. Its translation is CASSSWDRGPQETQYF.

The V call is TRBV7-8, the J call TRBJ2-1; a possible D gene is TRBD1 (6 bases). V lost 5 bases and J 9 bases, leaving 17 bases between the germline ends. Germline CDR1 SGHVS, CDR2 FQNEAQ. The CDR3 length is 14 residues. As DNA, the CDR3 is TGTGCCAGCAGCCCAGGGGAAAGATCAGGTGAGCAGTTCTTC. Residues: CASSPGERSGEQFF.

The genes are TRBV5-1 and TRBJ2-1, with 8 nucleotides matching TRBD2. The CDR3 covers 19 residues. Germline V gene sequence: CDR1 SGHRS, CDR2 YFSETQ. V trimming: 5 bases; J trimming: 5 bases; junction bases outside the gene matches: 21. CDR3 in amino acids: CASRRGSGPGTRRDNEQFF. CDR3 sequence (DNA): TGCGCCAGCAGACGTGGCTCCGGTCCCGGGACTAGACGCGACAATGAGCAGTTCTTC.

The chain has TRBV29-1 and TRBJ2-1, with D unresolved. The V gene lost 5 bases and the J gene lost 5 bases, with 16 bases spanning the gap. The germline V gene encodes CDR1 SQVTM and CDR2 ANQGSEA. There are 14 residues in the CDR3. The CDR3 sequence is CSVRASGEHNEQFF. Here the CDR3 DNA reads TGCAGCGTTCGGGCAAGTGGGGAACACAATGAGCAGTTCTTC.

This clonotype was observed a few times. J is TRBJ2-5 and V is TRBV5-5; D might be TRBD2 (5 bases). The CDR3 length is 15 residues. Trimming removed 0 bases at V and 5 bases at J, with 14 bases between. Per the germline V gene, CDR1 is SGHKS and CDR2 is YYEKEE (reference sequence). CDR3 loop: CASSLAGGSWETQYF. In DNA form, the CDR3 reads TGTGCCAGCAGCTTGGCAGGTGGGAGTTGGGAGACCCAGTACTTC.

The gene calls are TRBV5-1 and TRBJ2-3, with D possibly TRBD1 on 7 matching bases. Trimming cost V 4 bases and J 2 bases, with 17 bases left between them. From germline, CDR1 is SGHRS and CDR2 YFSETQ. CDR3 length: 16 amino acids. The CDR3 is CASSDAGQPPTDTQYF. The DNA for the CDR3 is TGCGCCAGCAGCGACGCGGGACAGCCACCCACAGATACGCAGTATTTT. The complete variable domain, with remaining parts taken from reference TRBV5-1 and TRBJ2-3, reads KAGVTQTPRYLIKTRGQQVTLSCSPISGHRSVSWYQQTPGQGLQFLFEYFSETQRNKGNFPGRFSGRQFSNSRSEMNVSTLELGDSALYLCASSDAGQPPTDTQYFGPGTRLTVL.

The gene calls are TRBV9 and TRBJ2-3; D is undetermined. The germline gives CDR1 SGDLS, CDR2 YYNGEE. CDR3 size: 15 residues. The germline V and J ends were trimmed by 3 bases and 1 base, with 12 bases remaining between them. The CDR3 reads CASSAHGRGTDTQYF. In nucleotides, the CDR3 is TGTGCCAGCAGCGCCCATGGGCGCGGCACAGATACGCAGTATTTT.

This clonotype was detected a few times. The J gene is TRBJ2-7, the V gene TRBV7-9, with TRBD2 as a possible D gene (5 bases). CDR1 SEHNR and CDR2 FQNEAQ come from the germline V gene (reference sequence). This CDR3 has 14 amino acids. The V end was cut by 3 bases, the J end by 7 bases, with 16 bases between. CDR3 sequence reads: CASSFLSDGGEQYF. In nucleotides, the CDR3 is TGTGCCAGCAGCTTTCTGTCCGACGGAGGAGAGCAGTACTTC.

The CDR3 region is CASSVSKNIQYF. The DNA for the CDR3 is TGTGCCAGCAGTGTTAGTAAAAACATTCAGTACTTC. The genes are TRBV12-3 or TRBV12-4 and TRBJ2-4; D remains unclear. Trimming removed 5 bases at V and 4 bases at J, with 6 bases between. CDR3 size: 12 residues.

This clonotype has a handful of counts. CDR3 protein: CASSLDGSTSYEQYF. The CDR3 DNA is TGCGCCAGCAGCTTGGATGGCAGTACCTCCTACGAGCAGTACTTC. This chain links TRBV5-1 with TRBJ2-7, with no clear D. CDR1 is SGHRS and CDR2 is YFSETQ in the germline V gene. Trimming took off 0 bases at V and 0 bases at J, with 10 bases between the two ends. There are 15 residues in the CDR3.

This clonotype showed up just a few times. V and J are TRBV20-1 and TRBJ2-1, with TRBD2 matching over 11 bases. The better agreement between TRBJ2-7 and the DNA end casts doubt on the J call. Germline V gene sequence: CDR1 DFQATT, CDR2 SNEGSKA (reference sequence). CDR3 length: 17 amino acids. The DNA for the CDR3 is TGCAGTGCTAAAACTAGCGGGGGACAGAGCTCCTACAATGAGCAGTACTTC. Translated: CSAKTSGGQSSYNEQYF.

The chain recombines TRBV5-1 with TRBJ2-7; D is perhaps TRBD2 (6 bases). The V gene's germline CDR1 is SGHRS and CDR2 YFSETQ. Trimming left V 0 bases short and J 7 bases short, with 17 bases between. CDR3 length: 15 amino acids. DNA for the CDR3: TGCGCCAGCAGCTTGGGCGGGAACCTCCCGGAAGAGCAGTACTTC. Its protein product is CASSLGGNLPEEQYF.

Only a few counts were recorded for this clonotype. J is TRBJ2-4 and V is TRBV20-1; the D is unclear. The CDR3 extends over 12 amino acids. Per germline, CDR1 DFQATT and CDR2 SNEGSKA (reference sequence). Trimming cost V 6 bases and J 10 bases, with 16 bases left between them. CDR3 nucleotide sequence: TGCAGTGCGTTGTCCTCCCAGAGGATTCAGTACTTC. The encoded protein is CSALSSQRIQYF.

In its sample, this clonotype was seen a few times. The CDR3 loop reads CASSLGQGAGYGYTF. The CDR3 DNA follows: TGTGCCAGCAGTCTCGGACAGGGGGCTGGATATGGCTACACCTTC. The chain has TRBV12-3 or TRBV12-4 and TRBJ1-2, with TRBD1 identical over 11 bases. With V trimmed by 5 bases and J by 5 bases, 7 bases remained unmatched. This CDR3 contains 15 residues.

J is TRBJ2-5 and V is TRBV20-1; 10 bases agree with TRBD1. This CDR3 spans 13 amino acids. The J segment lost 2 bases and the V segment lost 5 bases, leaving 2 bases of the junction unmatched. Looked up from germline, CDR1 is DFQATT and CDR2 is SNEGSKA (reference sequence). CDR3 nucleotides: TGCAGTGCTCAGGGACAGGGGCAAGAGACCCAGTACTTC. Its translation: CSAQGQGQETQYF.

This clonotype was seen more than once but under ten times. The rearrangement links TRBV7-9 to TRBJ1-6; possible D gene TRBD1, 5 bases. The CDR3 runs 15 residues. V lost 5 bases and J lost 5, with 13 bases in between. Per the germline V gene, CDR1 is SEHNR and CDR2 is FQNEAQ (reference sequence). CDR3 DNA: TGTGCCAGCAGCCCACGGGGCGCAAATAATTCACCCCTCCACTTT. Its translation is CASSPRGANNSPLHF.

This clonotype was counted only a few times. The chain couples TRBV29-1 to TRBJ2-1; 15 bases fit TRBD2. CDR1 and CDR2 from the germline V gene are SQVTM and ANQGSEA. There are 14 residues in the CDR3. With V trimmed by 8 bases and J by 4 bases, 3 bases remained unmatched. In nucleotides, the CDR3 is TGCAGCTCTGGACTAGCGGGAGGGTACAATGAGCAGTTCTTC. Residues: CSSGLAGGYNEQFF.